This TCR beta chain was obtained from a study of T cell responses to AZD1222 COVID-19 vaccine. Produced via immunoSEQ multiplex PCR; TCRdb's table is partial and in-frame only. The sample lists approximately 80,000 clones, 75% to 90% seen once, with less than 11% in the top ten. Germline V gene data show CDR1 as MNHEY and CDR2 as SVGAGI. Trimming took 1 base from V and 2 from J, leaving 5 bases between them. There are 13 residues in the CDR3. Concerning this clone: What it binds is unknown.

Study conclusions and caveats: The donor cohort was predominantly white British with a female majority, and clonal diversity may have been underestimated. Regions 160-218 and 743-854 held dominance among vaccine-associated CD4 TCRs, which spanned spike. Epitopes outside B.1.351 and B.1.1.7 mutated regions reportedly drew nearly half of spike TCRs. A rise in Spike-specific TCR breadth and depth followed two AZD1222 doses.

The receptor was derived from an adult who received the AZD1222 COVID-19 vaccine. This rearrangement joins TRBV6-5 to TRBJ1-1; D gene ambiguous. The specimen was peripheral blood, collected 28 days after the second AZD1222 dose. Here the CDR3 DNA reads TGTGCCAGCAGTTACTTAGCCAACACTGAAGCTTTCTTT. It is translated as CASSYLANTEAFF.